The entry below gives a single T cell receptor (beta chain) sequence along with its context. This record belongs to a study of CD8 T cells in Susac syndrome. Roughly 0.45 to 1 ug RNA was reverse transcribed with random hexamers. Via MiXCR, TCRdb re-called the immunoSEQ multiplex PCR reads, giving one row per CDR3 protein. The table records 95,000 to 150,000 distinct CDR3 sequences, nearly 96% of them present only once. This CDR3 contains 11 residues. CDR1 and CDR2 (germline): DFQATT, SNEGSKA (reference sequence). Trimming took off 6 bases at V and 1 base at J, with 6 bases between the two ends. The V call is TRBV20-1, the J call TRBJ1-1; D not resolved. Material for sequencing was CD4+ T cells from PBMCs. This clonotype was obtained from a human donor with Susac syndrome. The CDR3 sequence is CSADTNTEAFF. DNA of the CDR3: TGCAGTGCCGACACGAACACTGAAGCTTTCTTT.